Following are 18 T cell receptor beta chains from one sample sequenced in a study of blood T cell repertoires in COVID-19. The protocol was immunoSEQ multiplex PCR, while the TCRdb copy is restricted to in-frame clones and leaves out a portion. This sample carries some 230,000 clones, 85% to 90% of them seen once, and the ten largest clones take roughly 3%. The sample comprised PBMCs or T cells enriched from blood (not recorded which). Receptor source: a woman younger than 35 in a cohort exposed to, infected with or recovered from COVID-19 (not recorded which).

CDR3 protein: CASSLLHVGLAGYEQYF. The CDR3, as DNA: TGTGCCAGCAGTTTACTCCACGTGGGACTAGCAGGCTACGAGCAGTACTTC. The V and J genes are TRBV28 and TRBJ2-7; TRBD2 agrees at 9 bases. Germline loops: CDR1 MDHEN, CDR2 SYDVKM. This CDR3 region has 17 residues. With V trimmed by 2 bases and J by 3 bases, 11 bases remained unmatched.

This chain joins TRBV28 and TRBJ2-2; 7 bases align to TRBD1. From germline, CDR1 is MDHEN and CDR2 SYDVKM. CDR3 length: 15 amino acids. J gave up 7 bases and V 5 bases, and 10 bases lay outside the gene matches. CDR3 bases: TGTGCCAGCAGTGTACAGGGGATTAATCGCGGGGAGCTGTTTTTT. Translation: CASSVQGINRGELFF.

The chain is built from TRBV29-1 and TRBJ2-7; tentative D call: TRBD1 (5 bases). CDR3 length equals 16 residues. Germline CDR1 is SQVTM and CDR2 is ANQGSEA. The V end lost 0 bases, the J end lost 1 base, and 16 bases lay between the germline ends. Here the CDR3 reads CSVEDLVGTGSYEQYF. The CDR3 nucleotides are TGCAGCGTTGAAGATCTTGTGGGCACAGGATCCTACGAGCAGTACTTC.

V and J are TRBV3-1 (or the pseudogene TRBV3-2) and TRBJ1-1; the match to TRBD1 covers 8 bases. CDR3 length equals 17 residues. The ends lost 3 bases at V and 5 bases at J; junction bases unmatched: 14. Germline lookup yields CDR1 LGHDT and CDR2 YNNKEL (reference sequence). The CDR3 reads CASSQDYTGGDGTEAFF. DNA for the CDR3: TGTGCCAGCAGCCAGGACTATACAGGGGGTGATGGGACTGAAGCTTTCTTT.

The chain recombines TRBV11-2 with TRBJ1-2; no clear D gene. This CDR3 is 13 amino acids long. V lost 1 base to trimming and J lost 3 bases, with 6 bases between them. The V gene's germline CDR1 is SGHAT and CDR2 FQNNGV. The CDR3 DNA reads TGTGCCAGCAGCTTAGTCAGATACTATGGCTACACCTTC. Amino acids: CASSLVRYYGYTF.

This clone is a singleton in its sample. The chain carries TRBV18 and TRBJ1-1, with 9 nucleotides matching TRBD1. Trimming at V came to 5 bases and at J to 1 base, leaving 2 bases not matched to a gene. Germline CDR1 reads KGHSH; CDR2 reads LQKENI. CDR3 length equals 14 residues. The CDR3 loop is CASSSQGANTEAFF. CDR3 in DNA: TGTGCCAGCTCATCACAGGGGGCGAACACTGAAGCTTTCTTT.

The V and J genes are TRBV18 and TRBJ1-4; 9 bases map to TRBD1. V was pared by 0 bases and J by 7 bases, with 6 bases of the junction left unmatched. CDR1 is KGHSH and CDR2 is LQKENI in the germline V gene. The CDR3 runs 16 residues. DNA of the CDR3: TGTGCCAGCTCACCACCTCCGGGACAGGGAGGTGAAAAACTGTTTTTT. Its protein is CASSPPPGQGGEKLFF.

V usage is TRBV9 and J usage is TRBJ1-2; TRBD1 agrees at 10 bases. Germline assignment: CDR1 SGDLS and CDR2 YYNGEE. CDR3 length: 17 amino acids. V was pared by 0 bases and J by 4 bases, with 9 bases of the junction left unmatched. The CDR3 nucleotides are TGTGCCAGCAGCGTAGACCTGAAGACAGGGGGCGCCTATGGCTACACCTTC. This translates into CASSVDLKTGGAYGYTF.

The rearrangement links TRBV28 to TRBJ1-2, with TRBD1 matching 8 bases. Germline-derived CDR1 and CDR2 are MDHEN and SYDVKM. J lost 4 bases, V lost 6 bases, and 4 bases had no gene match. The CDR3 is 13 amino acids. In DNA form, the CDR3 reads TGTGCCAGCAGGACGACAGGGGTCTATGGCTACACCTTC. As protein: CASRTTGVYGYTF.

The chain couples TRBV3-1 (or the pseudogene TRBV3-2) to TRBJ1-2; TRBD1 aligns across 7 bases. The ends lost 5 bases at V and 5 bases at J; junction bases unmatched: 8. CDR3 size: 14 residues. Germline CDR1 and CDR2: LGHDT and YNNKEL (reference sequence). This CDR3 reads CASSFGQDPYGYTF. The CDR3 coding sequence is TGTGCCAGCAGCTTCGGACAGGACCCATATGGCTACACCTTC.

The gene calls are TRBV19 and TRBJ1-5; unclear D gene. Germline CDR1 and CDR2: LNHDA and SQIVND (reference sequence). The V end was cut by 6 bases, the J end by 2 bases, with 11 bases between. This CDR3 is built from 14 residues. The CDR3 DNA sequence: TGTGCCAGTAGAGGTAACCTAGGCAATCAGCCCCAGCATTTT. It encodes CASRGNLGNQPQHF.

The rearrangement links TRBV11-2 to TRBJ1-2; maybe TRBD1 (5 bases). The CDR3 is 11 amino acids. CDR1 SGHAT and CDR2 FQNNGV come from the germline V gene. The V end was cut by 9 bases, the J end by 12 bases, with 17 bases between. As DNA, the CDR3 is TGTGCCAGTTCCGATGGGGGGGAGGACACCTTC. It specifies CASSDGGEDTF.

The V gene is TRBV9, the J gene TRBJ2-1; 8 bases are a match to TRBD2. Germline V gene data show CDR1 as SGDLS and CDR2 as YYNGEE. The CDR3 covers 15 residues. J was trimmed by 3 bases and V by 0 bases; bases with no gene match: 2. The chain's CDR3 is CASSVAAGGYNEQFF. The DNA of the CDR3 is TGTGCCAGCAGCGTAGCGGCGGGAGGCTACAATGAGCAGTTCTTC.

The rearrangement joins TRBV12-3 or TRBV12-4 to TRBJ2-7; a weak D match, TRBD1 (6 bases). The CDR3 contains 13 residues. Trimming removed 7 bases at V and 5 bases at J, with 15 bases between. DNA of the CDR3: TGTGCCAGCACCTTCGGACAGAGACACGAGCAGTACTTC. The encoded protein is CASTFGQRHEQYF.

The count of this clone is one. The identical CDR3 is also encoded by other nucleotide sequences in the sample. J is TRBJ2-5 and V is TRBV20-1; the D gene is possibly TRBD2 (5 bases). The germline V and J ends were trimmed by 6 bases and 2 bases, with 7 bases remaining between them. This CDR3 has 11 residues. Germline values: CDR1 DFQATT, CDR2 SNEGSKA (reference sequence). The CDR3 sequence is CSARGQETQYF. The DNA of the CDR3 is TGCAGTGCCCGAGGGCAAGAGACCCAGTACTTC.

The chain is built from TRBV6-6 and TRBJ1-5; D not certain. Looked up from germline, CDR1 is MNHNY and CDR2 is SVGAGI (reference sequence). Trimming cost V 2 bases and J 7 bases, with 9 bases left between them. The CDR3 has 13 residues. The CDR3 DNA follows: TGTGCCAGCAGTTACGCCGCAGGACAGCCCCAGCATTTT. Translation gives CASSYAAGQPQHF.

The rearrangement links TRBV4-1 to TRBJ1-1; the D is unclear. This CDR3 has 14 amino acids. Trimming stripped 1 base from V and 4 bases from J, with 10 bases between. Germline-derived CDR1 and CDR2 are MGHRA and YSYEKL. The chain's CDR3 is CASSQAREGTEAFF. The CDR3 DNA follows: TGCGCCAGCAGCCAAGCAAGGGAGGGCACTGAAGCTTTCTTT.

The gene calls are TRBV3-1 (or the pseudogene TRBV3-2) and TRBJ1-4; 10 bases fit TRBD1. The CDR3 contains 19 residues. Germline CDR1 reads LGHDT; CDR2 reads YNNKEL (reference sequence). J gave up 3 bases and V 4 bases, and 14 bases lay outside the gene matches. DNA of the CDR3: TGTGCCAGCAGCCCCGACCCTGGGACAGGGGAGAATGCTAATGAAAAACTGTTTTTT. Translated, it gives CASSPDPGTGENANEKLFF.